Included here is one T cell receptor beta chain sequence, with context. It lacks a known antigen. No base quality values were provided; no much bigger clone lies one nucleotide off. The source of the sample is a study of T cell responses to AZD1222 COVID-19 vaccine (dated by TCRdb to the early 2020s). With regard to the full study: A total of approximately 240 trial participants underwent TCR sequencing, of whom 207 had received two doses of AZD1222 and roughly 26 had received two doses of the MenACWY control vaccine. Trial participants were enrolled by age into subgroups of 18-55, 56-69 and 70-plus years, and approximately 150, 30 and 60 TCR-sequenced participants, respectively, were included in these subgroups. The paper's findings and limits, for the study overall: Conclusions about previously exposed vaccinees were limited because only 5 or 6 AZD1222 recipients were SARS-CoV-2 seropositive at baseline. Participants were mostly white British, with more females than males. The authors suggested clonal diversity may have been underestimated. After two AZD1222 doses, spike-specific TCR breadth and depth were significantly higher than at day 0 and than in MenACWY recipients. CD4 TCRs associated with the vaccine covered the entire spike protein, and the dominant responses were in regions 160-218 and 743-854. No day 14 peak-response samples were available, so repertoires were characterized only after the peak T cell response. Reportedly, close to half of the unique spike-specific TCRs recognized epitopes lying outside the regions that are mutated in the B.1.351 and B.1.1.7 variants. In the small 56-69-year group, the increase in depth fell short of significance, most likely because of low power.

The junction carries 13 bases between V and J, which are trimmed by 6 bases and 5 bases respectively. The CDR3 sequence holds 13 residues, the cysteine and phenylalanine included. Only the CDR3 portion is preserved as DNA: 39 bases, with reading frame beginning at the first base. Per the germline V gene, MNHEY is the CDR1 and SVGAGI is the CDR2. The meaning of the sample's time point label: about 28 days (+/-7) after the second vaccine dose. The sample's treatment or condition label is to be understood as: meningococcal conjugate vaccine given as trial control. Vaccinee samples came from UK trials COV001 and COV002, including a single-blind randomized controlled phase 2/3 trial of AZD1222 (ChAdOx1 nCoV-19) in healthy adults. For TCRbeta chain sequencing, PBMC samples from trial participants were taken at day 0 and at day 28 after the second dose. The CDR3 regions of human TCRbeta chains were analyzed by immunosequencing. In the source study's methods: TCRs in the repertoires were matched against a reference library of SARS-CoV-2-specific TCRs that had been generated with the MIRA antigen-specificity platform. Breadth was defined as the fraction of unique TCRs that were SARS-CoV-2-associated. Depth was defined as the fraction of total T cells that were SARS-CoV-2-associated. Each spike-specific TCR was assigned to its reactive spike region and to a CD4 or CD8 class using the MIRA data. Log10-transformed breadth and depth values were compared by one-way ANOVA with Sidak's multiple comparisons tests. The clones in this table, taken by TCRdb from immuneACCESS, are in-frame only. Not every clone is retained; where verified, under half of the shortfall comes from an unresolved V gene, and the cause of the rest is unknown. Clonal size and the V and J genes are those of that table, whereas D and trimming came from the DNA. This sample gives about 180,000 clones in total; approximately 92% of them show up just once. The leading ten clones occupy around 0.96% of the sample.

Here the chain combines TRBV6-5 and TRBJ1-2; TRBD1 is a possible D gene, resting on 5 matching bases. The specimen was peripheral blood, collected 28 days after the second dose of the MenACWY control vaccine. The sequence came from an adult who received the MenACWY meningococcal vaccine as a control. The DNA sequence is TGTGCCAGCAGGAGGGGCGGACCATATGGCTACACCTTC. Translation gives CASRRGGPYGYTF.